The present T cell receptor beta chain was sequenced within a study of T cell responses to AZD1222 COVID-19 vaccine. With regard to this clone: Other DNA sequences within the sample encode an identical CDR3.

TCRdb's copy holds only in-frame clones and misses some; the assay was immunoSEQ multiplex PCR. The table records fewer than 200,000 clones, 94% of them present only once. The CDR3 is made up of 11 amino acids. Germline V gene lookup returns CDR1 DFQATT and CDR2 SNEGSKA (reference sequence). V lost 5 bases and J 1 base, leaving 6 bases between the germline ends. This chain links TRBV20-1 with TRBJ2-7, with a tentative D call TRBD2 (5 bases). Sequences were derived from peripheral blood, sampled 28 days after the second AZD1222 dose. The source is an adult who received the AZD1222 COVID-19 vaccine. The CDR3 region is CSARDSYEQYF. The CDR3 DNA reads as TGCAGTGCTCGGGATTCCTACGAGCAGTACTTC.